This TCR beta chain is from a study of cytomegalovirus exposure and HLA in healthy donors. PCR used 60 Vbeta primers and 13 Jbeta primers. Repertoires were generated with immunoSEQ multiplex PCR, while TCRdb's copy carries only in-frame clones and drops some. The data hold 90,000 to 150,000 clones, with 70% to 80% observed a single time. This CDR3 region has 13 residues. Germline V gives CDR1 MRHNA, CDR2 SNTAGT. Trimming took off 6 bases at V and 4 bases at J, with 12 bases between the two ends. Study-level findings and limits: Some V segments, TRBV6-2 and TRBV6-3 among them, were indistinguishable and were therefore excluded. It is likely that the observed cluster of highly shared sequence variants was a sequencing artifact. Earlier analysis yielded a pattern in which most TCR beta V segments were productive about 90% or about 30% of the time. Reports indicated that the classifier achieved high specificity and sensitivity in diagnosing cytomegalovirus status.

As for this clone: The antigen is undetermined.

This chain joins TRBV6-4 and TRBJ1-1; tentatively, D is TRBD1 (6 bases). What was sequenced was PBMCs. The receptor was isolated from a man aged 50 or older in good health and CMV-seropositive. Here the CDR3 DNA reads TGTGCCAGCAGGGGGGGGGCGAGCACTGAAGCTTTCTTT. Translation gives CASRGGASTEAFF.